Listed below are T cell receptor beta chains from one sample, sequenced in a study of T cells in localized non-small cell lung cancer. The repertoire was sequenced with immunoSEQ multiplex PCR; TCRdb's copy has only in-frame clones and lacks some. This table holds roughly 1,500 clones, 20% to 25% found once. The sequenced sample was normal lung tissue next to the tumor, obtained before any cancer treatment. These receptor sequences come from a woman aged 40-75 years with stage II lung adenocarcinoma. The conserved cysteine and the conserved F or W are not part of the CDR3 here.

v_call,cdr3_aa
TRBV28,ASSLLWGVQTGRNEQY
TRBV28,ASSQRRTEAF
TRBV16,ASIRDRGAEAF
TRBV9,ASNPGVGEQY
TRBV11-3,ASSLDQGTGASPLH
TRBV19,ASSIGRGYNEQF
TRBV11-3,ASSFTSPLRNEQF
TRBV28,ASSPSGQGFPGTRNEQY
TRBV9,ASSPGGTGNQPQH
TRBV6-8,ASSFLRIVNSGELF
TRBV12-2,AAGGLGMNTGELF
TRBV30,AWASMNTEAF
TRBV11-3,ASSPYREMTSNQPQH
TRBV4-1,ASSQEGRNSYNEQF
TRBV11-3,ASSLGTSGGYNEQF
TRBV5-1,ASSQDAWGFEQY
TRBV25-1,ASTPDRVNTEAF
TRBV9,ASSPQTSGNNSPLH
TRBV11-3,ASSLGLDTTSSYNEQF
TRBV6-8,ASSYIRDRGYNEQF
TRBV6-8,ASLRVLTEAF
TRBV28,ASSPSAIYGYT
TRBV5-1,ASSPHLTGQETQY
TRBV10-3,AISEGLAVEQF
TRBV6-8,ASSTGEGANEQF
TRBV29-1,SVVQAGSYGYT
TRBV19,ASSTGFNYGYT
TRBV6-8,ASREVGTEAF
TRBV6-8,ASSLVYDPSYNEQF
TRBV9,ASTPGTSYEQY
TRBV12-5,ASGLDRYEQF
TRBV6-8,ASSYSASPYEQY
TRBV6-8,ASSPTVTKNIQY